The clone carrying this TCR beta chain was found once. Its target is unknown. This record comes from a study of PD-1 blockade in classical Hodgkin lymphoma. Study details: The study gave patients nivolumab 3 mg/kg intravenously every 2 weeks.

Notes on the study in general: In CD4+ cells, TCR diversity went up significantly by C4D1, but in CD8+ cells it did not.

The method was immunoSEQ multiplex PCR; TCRdb's version includes in-frame clones alone and lacks a portion of them. The table has 43,000 or so clones, 88% seen once. Every patient had relapsed following autologous stem cell transplantation, and cohorts differed in brentuximab vedotin exposure. The V gene's germline CDR1 is SNHLY and CDR2 FYNNEI. V lost 6 bases and J lost 7; bases outside the gene matches: 10. This CDR3 region has 14 residues. V and J are TRBV2 and TRBJ2-7, with 9 bases matching TRBD1. The specimen was peripheral blood mononuclear cells (PBMCs), collected at baseline. The TCR comes from a human donor with classical Hodgkin lymphoma. This CDR3 reads CASSGPGQGYEQYF. The CDR3 DNA is TGTGCCAGCAGCGGACCGGGACAGGGATATGAGCAGTACTTC.